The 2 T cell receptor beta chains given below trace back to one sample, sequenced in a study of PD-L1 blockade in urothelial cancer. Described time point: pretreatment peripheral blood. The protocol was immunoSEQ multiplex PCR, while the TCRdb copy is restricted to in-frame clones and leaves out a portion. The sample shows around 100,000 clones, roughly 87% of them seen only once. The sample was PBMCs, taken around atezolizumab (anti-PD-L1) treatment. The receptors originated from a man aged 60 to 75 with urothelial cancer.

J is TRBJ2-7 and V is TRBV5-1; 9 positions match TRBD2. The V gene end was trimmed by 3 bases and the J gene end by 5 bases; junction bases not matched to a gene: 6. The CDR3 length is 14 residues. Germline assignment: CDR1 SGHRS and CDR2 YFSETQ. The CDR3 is CASSSLAGDHEQYF. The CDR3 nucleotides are TGCGCCAGCAGCTCCTTAGCGGGAGACCACGAGCAGTACTTC.

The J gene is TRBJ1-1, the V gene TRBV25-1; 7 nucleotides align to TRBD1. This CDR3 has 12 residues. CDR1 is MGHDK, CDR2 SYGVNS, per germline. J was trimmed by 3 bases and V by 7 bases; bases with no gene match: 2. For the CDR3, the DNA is TGTGCCAGCAAGGGGGCGTACACTGAAGCTTTCTTT. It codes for CASKGAYTEAFF. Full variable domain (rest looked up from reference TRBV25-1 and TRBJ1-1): EADIYQTPRYLVIGTGKKITLECSQTMGHDKMYWYQQDPGMELHLIHYSYGVNSTEKGDLSSESTVSRIRTEHFPLTLESARPSHTSQYLCASKGAYTEAFFGQGTRLTVV.